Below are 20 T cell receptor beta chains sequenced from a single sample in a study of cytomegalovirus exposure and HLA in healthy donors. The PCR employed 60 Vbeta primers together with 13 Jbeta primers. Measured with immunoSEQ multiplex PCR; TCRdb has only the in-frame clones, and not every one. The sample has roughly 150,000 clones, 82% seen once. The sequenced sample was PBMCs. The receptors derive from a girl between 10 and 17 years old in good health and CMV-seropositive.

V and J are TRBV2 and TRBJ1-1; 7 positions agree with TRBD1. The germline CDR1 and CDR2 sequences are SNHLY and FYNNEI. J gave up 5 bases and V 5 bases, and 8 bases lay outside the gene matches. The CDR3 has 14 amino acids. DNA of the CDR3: TGTGCCAGCAGTAGCAGGGGGAGAGGGACTGAAGCTTTCTTT. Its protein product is CASSSRGRGTEAFF.

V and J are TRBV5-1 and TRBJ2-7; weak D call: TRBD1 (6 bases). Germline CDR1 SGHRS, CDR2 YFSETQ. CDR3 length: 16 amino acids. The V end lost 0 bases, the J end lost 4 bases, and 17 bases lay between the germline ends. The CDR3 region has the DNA TGCGCCAGCAGCTTGGGGGTGGTAGGGACAAAATACGAGCAGTACTTC. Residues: CASSLGVVGTKYEQYF.

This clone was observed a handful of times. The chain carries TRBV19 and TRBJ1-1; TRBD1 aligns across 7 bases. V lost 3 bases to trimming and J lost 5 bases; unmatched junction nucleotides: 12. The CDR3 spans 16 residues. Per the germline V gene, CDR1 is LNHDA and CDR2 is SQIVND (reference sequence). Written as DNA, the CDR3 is TGTGCCAGTAGTATCCAACAGGGGATGATAGGGACTGAAGCTTTCTTT. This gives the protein CASSIQQGMIGTEAFF.

CDR3 residues: CASSAGVYYGYTF. The CDR3 DNA reads as TGTGCCAGCAGCGCAGGGGTTTACTATGGCTACACCTTC. The gene calls are TRBV9 and TRBJ1-2; maybe TRBD1 (6 bases). Germline assignment: CDR1 SGDLS and CDR2 YYNGEE. V was trimmed by 3 bases and J by 3 bases, leaving 9 bases between them. This CDR3 comprises 13 residues.

CDR3 protein: CASSVGTSGGPETQYF. The DNA for the CDR3 is TGTGCCAGCAGCGTAGGGACTAGCGGGGGGCCGGAGACCCAGTACTTC. The chain employs TRBV9 and TRBJ2-5, with 14 nucleotides matching TRBD2. Germline loops: CDR1 SGDLS, CDR2 YYNGEE. This CDR3 spans 16 amino acids. J was trimmed by 5 bases and V by 0 bases; bases with no gene match: 3. The full variable domain, with the rest looked up from reference TRBV9 and TRBJ2-5, is DSGVTQTPKHLITATGQRVTLRCSPRSGDLSVYWYQQSLDQGLQFLIQYYNGEERAKGNILERFSAQQFPDLHSELNLSSLELGDSALYFCASSVGTSGGPETQYFGPGTRLLVL.

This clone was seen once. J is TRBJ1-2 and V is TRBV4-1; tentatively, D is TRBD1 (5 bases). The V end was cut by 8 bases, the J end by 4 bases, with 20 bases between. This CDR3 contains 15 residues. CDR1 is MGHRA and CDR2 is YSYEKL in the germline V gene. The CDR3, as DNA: TGCGCCAGCGAAGGGCCCCATCAGGGAACCTATGGCTACACCTTC. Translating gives CASEGPHQGTYGYTF.

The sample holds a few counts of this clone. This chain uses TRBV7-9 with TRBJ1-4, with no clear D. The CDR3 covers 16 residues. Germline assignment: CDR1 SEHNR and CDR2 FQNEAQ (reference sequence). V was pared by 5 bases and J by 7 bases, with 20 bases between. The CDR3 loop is CASSDRSESLGEKLFF. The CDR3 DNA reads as TGTGCCAGCAGCGATCGTTCGGAGAGCTTGGGTGAAAAACTGTTTTTT.

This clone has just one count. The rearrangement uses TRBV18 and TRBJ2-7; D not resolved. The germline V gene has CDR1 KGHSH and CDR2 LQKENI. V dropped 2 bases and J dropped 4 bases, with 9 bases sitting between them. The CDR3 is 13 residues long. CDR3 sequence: CASSPAVGYEQYF. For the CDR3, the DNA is TGTGCCAGCTCACCAGCGGTGGGTTACGAGCAGTACTTC.

CDR3 sequence: CASSRNQGATIQETQYF. CDR3 bases: TGTGCCAGCAGTCGAAATCAGGGGGCGACGATACAAGAGACCCAGTACTTC. V gene TRBV28 combines with J gene TRBJ2-5; the match to TRBD1 covers 8 bases. Germline V CDR1 and CDR2: MDHEN, SYDVKM. This CDR3 has 17 amino acids. The ends lost 5 bases at V and 2 bases at J; junction bases unmatched: 13.

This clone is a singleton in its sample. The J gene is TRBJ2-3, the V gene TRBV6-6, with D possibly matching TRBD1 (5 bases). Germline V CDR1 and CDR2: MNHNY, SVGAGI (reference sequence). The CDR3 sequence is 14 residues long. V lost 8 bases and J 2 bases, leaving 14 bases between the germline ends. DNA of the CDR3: TGTGCCAGCTACCTAGGGGATTCCACAGATACGCAGTATTTT. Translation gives CASYLGDSTDTQYF.

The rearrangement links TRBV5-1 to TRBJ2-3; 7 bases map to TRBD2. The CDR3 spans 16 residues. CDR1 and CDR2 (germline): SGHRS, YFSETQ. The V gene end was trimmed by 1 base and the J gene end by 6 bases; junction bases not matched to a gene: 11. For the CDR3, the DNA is TGCGCCAGCAGCTTGAATCCGGGGGAGGGAGCCGATACGCAGTATTTT. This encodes CASSLNPGEGADTQYF.

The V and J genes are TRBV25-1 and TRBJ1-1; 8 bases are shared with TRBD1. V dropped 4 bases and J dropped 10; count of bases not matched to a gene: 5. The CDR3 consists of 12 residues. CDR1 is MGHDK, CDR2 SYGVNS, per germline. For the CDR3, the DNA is TGTGCCAGCAGTGCCCAGGGGGCGGGAGCTTTCTTT. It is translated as CASSAQGAGAFF.

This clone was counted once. The CDR3 sequence is CASSGGTGGRETQYF. DNA for the CDR3: TGTGCCAGCAGTGGGGGGACAGGGGGTCGAGAGACCCAGTACTTC. This chain joins TRBV25-1 and TRBJ2-5; 11 positions agree with TRBD1. The CDR3 runs to 15 residues. V shed 4 bases, J shed 4 bases, and the junction held 5 bases outside the gene matches. Germline lookup yields CDR1 MGHDK and CDR2 SYGVNS. Variable domain in full (rest from reference TRBV25-1 and TRBJ2-5): EADIYQTPRYLVIGTGKKITLECSQTMGHDKMYWYQQDPGMELHLIHYSYGVNSTEKGDLSSESTVSRIRTEHFPLTLESARPSHTSQYLCASSGGTGGRETQYFGPGTRLLVL.

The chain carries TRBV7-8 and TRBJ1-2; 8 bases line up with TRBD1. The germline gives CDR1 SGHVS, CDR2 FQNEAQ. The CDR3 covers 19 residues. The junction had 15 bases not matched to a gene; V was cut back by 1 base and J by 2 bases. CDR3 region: CASSLVRQGRVRMNYGYTF. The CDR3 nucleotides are TGTGCCAGCAGCTTAGTGAGACAGGGGAGGGTGCGTATGAACTATGGCTACACCTTC.

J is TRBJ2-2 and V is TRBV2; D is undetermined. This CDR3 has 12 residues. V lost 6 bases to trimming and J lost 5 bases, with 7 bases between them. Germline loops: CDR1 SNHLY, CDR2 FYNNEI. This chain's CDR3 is CASREKTGELFF. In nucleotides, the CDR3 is TGTGCCAGCAGGGAGAAAACCGGGGAGCTGTTTTTT.

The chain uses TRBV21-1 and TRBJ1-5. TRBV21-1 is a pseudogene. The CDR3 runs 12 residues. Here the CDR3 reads CASKEGNQPQHF. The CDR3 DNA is TGTGCCAGCAAAGAGGGCAATCAGCCCCAGCATTTT.

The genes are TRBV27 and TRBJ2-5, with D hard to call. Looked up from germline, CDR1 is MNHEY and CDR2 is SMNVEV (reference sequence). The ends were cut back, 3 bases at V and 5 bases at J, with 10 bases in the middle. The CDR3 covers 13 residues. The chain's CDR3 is CASSFSPTETQYF. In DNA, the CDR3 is TGTGCCAGCAGTTTTAGTCCTACGGAGACCCAGTACTTC.

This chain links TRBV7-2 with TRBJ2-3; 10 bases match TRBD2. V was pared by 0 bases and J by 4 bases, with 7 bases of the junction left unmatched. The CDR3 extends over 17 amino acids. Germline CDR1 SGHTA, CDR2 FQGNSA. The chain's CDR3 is CASSLAPAGGPSDTQYF. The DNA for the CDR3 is TGTGCCAGCAGCTTAGCCCCAGCGGGGGGGCCCTCAGATACGCAGTATTTT.

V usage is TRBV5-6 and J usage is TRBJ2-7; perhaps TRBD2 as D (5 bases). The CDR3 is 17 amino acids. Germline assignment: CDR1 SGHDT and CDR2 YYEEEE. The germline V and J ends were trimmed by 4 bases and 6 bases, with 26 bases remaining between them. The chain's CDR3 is CASSPLIGKKKIGEQYF. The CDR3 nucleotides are TGTGCCAGCAGCCCCCTAATCGGGAAGAAAAAGATCGGCGAGCAGTACTTC.

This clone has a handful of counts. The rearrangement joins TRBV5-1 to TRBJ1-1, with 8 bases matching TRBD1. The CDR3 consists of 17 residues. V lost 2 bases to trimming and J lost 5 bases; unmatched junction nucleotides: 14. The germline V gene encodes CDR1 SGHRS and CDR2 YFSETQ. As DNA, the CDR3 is TGCGCCAGCAGCTTAAATCCTCCAGGGGGCGTCGGGACTGAAGCTTTCTTT. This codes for CASSLNPPGGVGTEAFF.